This TCR beta chain originates from a study of cytomegalovirus exposure and HLA in healthy donors. A note on this clone: What it binds is not known.

Germline CDR1 and CDR2: LGHNA and YNFKEQ. The CDR3 spans 18 residues. V was pared by 0 bases and J by 0 bases, with 12 bases between. The study ran its PCR with 60 Vbeta and 13 Jbeta primers. The protocol was immunoSEQ multiplex PCR, while the TCRdb copy is restricted to in-frame clones and leaves out a portion. Here the sample table reports about 160,000 clones. Healthy bone marrow donors made up the donors. Regarding the study as a whole: On later analysis, the bulk of CMV-associated TCR beta chains appeared to be HLA-restricted.

The sequenced sample was PBMCs. The chain uses TRBV4-2 and TRBJ2-6; D might be TRBD1 (6 bases). The TCR was taken from a woman between 55 and 75 years old in good health and CMV-seronegative. CDR3 nucleotides: TGTGCCAGCAGCCAAGATCCAGGGGCGAGCTCTGGGGCCAACGTCCTGACTTTC. It translates to CASSQDPGASSGANVLTF.